One sample yielded the 4 T cell receptor beta chains listed below, sequenced in a study of shared clonotypes between healthy human individuals. Sequencing used immunoSEQ multiplex PCR; TCRdb keeps in-frame clones, though not all of them. The table shows some 2.4 million clones, with over 85% occurring only once. Source material: naive CD4+ T cells from PBMCs. The subset here: CD45RA+ positively selected. The source of these receptors is a man between 18 and 29 years old in good health. Some clones in this sample may be carry-over from other donors' samples.

The chain couples TRBV9 to TRBJ2-5, with 8 bases lining up with TRBD2. This CDR3 is 17 amino acids long. Germline CDR1 reads SGDLS; CDR2 reads YYNGEE. The J segment lost 5 bases and the V segment lost 0 bases, leaving 12 bases of the junction unmatched. CDR3 loop: CASSVATSGSGVETQYF. In DNA form, the CDR3 reads TGTGCCAGCAGCGTAGCTACGAGCGGGAGTGGTGTTGAGACCCAGTACTTC.

As to this clone: This sample also contains other DNA sequences that code for the same CDR3. The rearrangement links TRBV5-1 to TRBJ2-7, with D uncertain. Trimming cost V 0 bases and J 2 bases, with 9 bases left between them. The germline gives CDR1 SGHRS, CDR2 YFSETQ. This CDR3 has 14 residues. CDR3: CASSLGRTTYEQYF. CDR3 coding DNA: TGCGCCAGCAGCTTGGGAAGGACCACCTACGAGCAGTACTTC. The full variable domain, with the rest looked up from reference TRBV5-1 and TRBJ2-7, is KAGVTQTPRYLIKTRGQQVTLSCSPISGHRSVSWYQQTPGQGLQFLFEYFSETQRNKGNFPGRFSGRQFSNSRSEMNVSTLELGDSALYLCASSLGRTTYEQYFGPGTRLTVT.

The J gene is TRBJ2-5, the V gene TRBV2; maybe TRBD1 (6 bases). The CDR3 has 14 residues. CDR1 and CDR2 (germline): SNHLY, FYNNEI. V gave up 5 bases and J gave up 4 bases, with 14 bases separating them. The CDR3 reads CASSFEGGGETQYF. The CDR3 DNA follows: TGTGCCAGCAGTTTTGAAGGGGGTGGAGAGACCCAGTACTTC.

V and J are TRBV6-5 and TRBJ2-5; perhaps TRBD1 as D (6 bases). Germline CDR1 is MNHEY and CDR2 is SVGAGI. V was trimmed by 10 bases and J by 2 bases, leaving 11 bases between them. The CDR3 is 12 amino acids. In DNA, the CDR3 is TGTGCCACCAGAGGGGGTCAAGAGACCCAGTACTTC. This codes for CATRGGQETQYF.